This T cell receptor (beta chain) appears in the sequencing data of a study of blood T cells in healthy people across ages. The CDR3 consists of 12 residues. Germline CDR1 and CDR2: SGHNT and YYREEE (reference sequence). V was cut by 7 bases and J by 5 bases, with 12 bases left in between. The authors ran a second PCR of roughly 7 to 11 cycles using a sample-barcoded 5' primer and a J-beta primer mix. TCRdb re-derived calls from the 5' RACE reads in MiXCR, one entry per CDR3 protein. There are more than 1.4 million distinct CDR3 sequences in the sample; around 42% occur only once, and less than 8% lies in the top ten.

The clonotype was recovered from a woman between 18 and 29 years old in good health. The rearrangement links TRBV5-4 to TRBJ2-5; possibly TRBD2 for D (5 bases). What was sequenced was blood. CDR3 amino acids: CASSVWEETQYF. DNA for the CDR3: TGTGCCAGCTCGGTATGGGAGGAGACCCAGTACTTC.